This T cell receptor beta chain was recorded in a study of CD8 T cells in ankylosing spondylitis. Study observations and caveats: What appeared characteristic of ankylosing spondylitis blood was a TCR beta motif of eight highly homologous variants. Earlier studies detected some motif variants in reactive arthritis synovial fluid and blood. It was reported that disease-linked clones were significantly enriched in matched ankylosing spondylitis synovial fluid. CD8+ by phenotype, disease-linked clones were relatively rare in peripheral blood.

Germline V gene data show CDR1 as DFQATT and CDR2 as SNEGSKA (reference sequence). CDR3 size: 12 residues. Trimming cost V 6 bases and J 4 bases, with 9 bases left between them. There are many counts of this clonotype. Its antigen is undetermined. TCRdb redid the calling of the 5' RACE reads with MiXCR, one entry per CDR3 protein. The repertoire holds 300,000 to 400,000 distinct CDR3 sequences, with around 10% as singletons. This sequence was found in a female donor with ankylosing spondylitis or in good health (not recorded which). The sample consisted of blood, either unsorted or a sorted T cell fraction (not recorded which). The V and J genes are TRBV20-1 and TRBJ2-2; D remains ambiguous. As DNA, the CDR3 is TGCAGTGCCATCCAGAGCACCGGGGAGCTGTTTTTT. Protein product: CSAIQSTGELFF.